The clone carrying this T cell receptor (beta chain) has a single count. Its antigen remains unknown. This sample was included in a study of vaccination effects on CD4 cells after COVID-19. Within the ViraFEST assay, antigen-specific CD4+ T cells underwent expansion with viral peptide pools prior to sequencing. Following culture for 9 to 11 days, CD4+ T cells were isolated. Produced via immunoSEQ multiplex PCR; TCRdb's table is partial and in-frame only. The table lists approximately 54,000 clones, around 75% of them singletons. Source: CD4+ T cells from PBMCs cultured with HCoV-229E spike peptides, taken before COVID-19 vaccination. This TCR derives from a human donor who received a COVID-19 vaccine.

Here the CDR3 DNA reads TGTGCCAGCAGCATCGATCTAAGCAATCAGCCCCAGCATTTT. It codes for CASSIDLSNQPQHF. V and J are TRBV6-6 and TRBJ1-5; unclear D gene. Trimming took 6 bases from V and 1 from J, leaving 10 bases between them. The germline CDR1 and CDR2 sequences are MNHNY and SVGAGI (reference sequence). The CDR3 runs to 14 residues.